These T cell receptor beta chains were read from a single sample in a study of early T cells in non-severe SARS-CoV-2 infection. TCRdb ran MiXCR on the 5' RACE reads and lists one entry per CDR3 protein. The table lists more than 55,000 distinct CDR3 sequences, approximately 5.9% of them singletons. The starting material was whole blood, obtained at baseline. The receptor source for this set is an adult who was a healthcare worker with PCR-confirmed SARS-CoV-2 infection or an uninfected control (not recorded which). CDR3s include the opening cysteine and the closing phenylalanine or tryptophan. The D gene is left open where the match is weak. Rows give clone size only sometimes, using once, few, many, or a class for an expanded clone.

d_gene	j_gene	v_gene	abundance	CDR3nt	CDR3aa
.	TRBJ1-4	TRBV3-1	many	TGTGCCAGCAGCCAAGGATCCGAAAAACTGTTTTTT	CASSQGSEKLFF
TRBD2	TRBJ2-7	TRBV7-9	.	TGTGCCAGCAGCCCTAGCGGGGGGCGTAACGAGCAGTACTTC	CASSPSGGRNEQYF
.	TRBJ1-1	TRBV6-5	many	TGTGCCAGCAGCCCCGGGGCAGCGAACACTGAAGCTTTCTTT	CASSPGAANTEAFF
.	TRBJ2-7	TRBV12-2	many	TGTGCAAGTCGCTTAGGGACTAGCGGGAGGGCCCCCTACGAGCAGTACTTC	CASRLGTSGRAPYEQYF
.	TRBJ1-5	TRBV12-3/TRBV12-4	many	TGTGCCAGCAGTTCCCTGGGAACCCTTAGCAATCAGCCCCAGCATTTT	CASSSLGTLSNQPQHF
.	TRBJ2-2	TRBV7-2	many	TGTGCCAGCAGCTTAGCGTTCAACACCGGGGAGCTGTTTTTT	CASSLAFNTGELFF
TRBD1	TRBJ2-4	TRBV11-1	many	TGTGCCAGCAGCTCCCCGACAGGGGCCAAAAACATTCAGTACTTC	CASSSPTGAKNIQYF
.	TRBJ1-3	TRBV10-3	many	TGTGCCACCGGGGGCCGTGGAAACACCATATATTTT	CATGGRGNTIYF
.	TRBJ2-3	TRBV2	many	TGTGCCGACAGGACTAGTTCGGCAGATACGCAGTATTTT	CADRTSSADTQYF
.	TRBJ1-4	TRBV6-5	few	TGTGCCAGCAGTCTCAGTCCCTCGCTCGGTGAAAAACTGTTTTTT	CASSLSPSLGEKLFF
.	TRBJ2-1	TRBV6-2/TRBV6-3	few	TGTGCCAGCAGATCCCCCGGCTCCTACAATGAGCAGTTCTTC	CASRSPGSYNEQFF
.	TRBJ1-5	TRBV19	many	TGTGCCAGTAGTTGGTCCCTGGGAAGCAATCAGCCCCAGCATTTT	CASSWSLGSNQPQHF
.	TRBJ1-5	TRBV5-4	many	TGTGCCAGCAGCTTGAGCAGCGATCAGCCCCAGCATTTT	CASSLSSDQPQHF
.	TRBJ2-7	TRBV29-1	many	TGCAGCGGATCCCGGGACCCCGAGCAGTACTTC	CSGSRDPEQYF
TRBD2	TRBJ2-3	TRBV6-1	many	TGTGCCAGCGAGCGGGACACAGATACGCAGTATTTT	CASERDTDTQYF
TRBD1	TRBJ2-2	TRBV19	many	TGTGCCAGTAGTTCACAGGGGTTCGGGGAGCTGTTTTTT	CASSSQGFGELFF
.	TRBJ2-6	TRBV3-1	many	TGTGCCAGCAGTCGTACAGAGGCTGGGGCCAACGTCCTGACTTTC	CASSRTEAGANVLTF
.	TRBJ1-4	TRBV6-1	.	TGTGCCAGCAATACCGCACTCAATAATGAAAAACTGTTTTTT	CASNTALNNEKLFF
.	TRBJ2-4	TRBV27	.	TGTGCCAGCGCCAAGTTGGCGACAATAGCCAAAAACATTCAGTACTTC	CASAKLATIAKNIQYF
TRBD1	TRBJ2-2	TRBV6-1	few	TGTGCCAGCAGCCGTACAGGGGGCGGCGGGGAGCTGTTTTTT	CASSRTGGGGELFF
.	TRBJ2-1	TRBV4-2	many	TGTGCCAGCAGCCGTCACAGTTCGTCAGCCGATGAGCAGTTCTTC	CASSRHSSSADEQFF
.	TRBJ1-2	TRBV19	few	TGTGCCAGTACCATCGGGGCGACTACCTATGGCTACACCTTC	CASTIGATTYGYTF
.	TRBJ2-7	TRBV6-1	.	TGTGCCAGCAGTGAAAAACAATACGAGCAGTACTTC	CASSEKQYEQYF
.	TRBJ1-1	TRBV20-1	many	TGCAGTGCTAGAGATATCAGGGGCACTGAAGCTTTCTTT	CSARDIRGTEAFF
.	TRBJ1-1	TRBV12-3/TRBV12-4	few	TGTGCCAGCAGTTTAGCGGGCTGGAACACTGAAGCTTTCTTT	CASSLAGWNTEAFF
TRBD2	TRBJ2-7	TRBV28	few	TGTGCCAGCAGTTTATCCGGGACTAGCGGAACCTACGAGCAGTACTTC	CASSLSGTSGTYEQYF
TRBD1	TRBJ1-2	TRBV10-3	many	TGTGCCATCAGTGGGACAGGGGGCGCCTATGGCTACACCTTC	CAISGTGGAYGYTF
TRBD1	TRBJ1-1	TRBV20-1	.	TGCAGTGCTCGACGGACAGGGAACACTGAAGCTTTCTTT	CSARRTGNTEAFF
.	TRBJ1-1	TRBV20-1	many	TGCAGTGCTAGCAGGGGTACTGAAGCTTTCTTT	CSASRGTEAFF
.	TRBJ1-2	TRBV4-2	many	TGTGCCAGCAGCCACCGCTCAGAGAAAACGTATGGCTACACCTTC	CASSHRSEKTYGYTF
TRBD1	TRBJ2-7	TRBV3-1	.	TGTGCCAGCAGCCAGGGGACAGCAACCTACGAGCAGTACTTC	CASSQGTATYEQYF
.	TRBJ2-7	TRBV28	many	TGTGCCAGCAGCCCGGGACCCTCGCGGGAGCAGTACTTC	CASSPGPSREQYF
.	TRBJ2-1	TRBV12-3/TRBV12-4	many	TGTGCCAGCAGTTTGTGGGTTCGGAATGAGCAGTTCTTC	CASSLWVRNEQFF
TRBD1	TRBJ2-3	TRBV6-2/TRBV6-3	many	TGTGCCAGCAGTCACAGGGGGATAGATACGCAGTATTTT	CASSHRGIDTQYF
.	TRBJ2-3	TRBV2	many	TGTGCCAGCAGTGAAGCGTTTGTCTCGTTAGTCACAGATACGCAGTATTTT	CASSEAFVSLVTDTQYF
TRBD1	TRBJ1-1	TRBV4-3	many	TGCGCCAGCAGCCTGAGGATAGGGGGCTATGACACTGAAGCTTTCTTT	CASSLRIGGYDTEAFF
.	TRBJ2-5	TRBV27	many	TGTGCCAGCAGTTTATCGCCCGGGCAAGGAGGGACCCAGTACTTC	CASSLSPGQGGTQYF
TRBD2	TRBJ2-3	TRBV10-3	many	TGTGCCATCAGGGGGACTAGCTTTACAGATACGCAGTATTTT	CAIRGTSFTDTQYF
TRBD2	TRBJ2-5	TRBV28	many	TGTGCCAGCAGTCCCCCCAGCGGGGGCCAAGAGACCCAGTACTTC	CASSPPSGGQETQYF
.	TRBJ2-4	TRBV24-1	many	TGTGCTCCCGGCCAGGGGGCCAAAAACATTCAGTACTTC	CAPGQGAKNIQYF
.	TRBJ2-3	TRBV7-2	many	TGTGCCAGCAGTTCCTTCCCGGGATGGTCGACAGATACGCAGTATTTT	CASSSFPGWSTDTQYF
.	TRBJ2-1	TRBV5-1	many	TGCGCCAGCAGCGGGGGCCAGAGCTCCTACAATGAGCAGTTCTTC	CASSGGQSSYNEQFF